Listed below are T cell receptor beta chains from one sample, sequenced in a study of T cells in Graves' hyperthyroidism and ophthalmopathy. TCRdb analysed the multiplex PCR reads with MiXCR anew, one entry per CDR3 protein. The repertoire holds hundreds of thousands of distinct CDR3 sequences, with less than 25% as singletons. Input material: blood. These receptor sequences come from a man aged 25-40 years with Graves' ophthalmopathy. Both conserved end residues are part of each CDR3. Fields, in order: V gene, J gene, clone size, D gene, CDR3 DNA, CDR3 protein. The D gene is left open where the match is weak. Clone size is not always given. Where it is, it says once, few, many or a class for expanded clones.

v_call: TRBV2; j_call: TRBJ2-3; clone_size: .; d_call: TRBD1; cdr3_nt: TGTGCCAGCAGATTTTATCCCACCGGGACAGGGGATAGAGATACGCAGTATTTT; cdr3_aa: CASRFYPTGTGDRDTQYF
v_call: TRBV6-1; j_call: TRBJ2-2; clone_size: .; d_call: .; cdr3_nt: TGTGCCAGCAGTGAGGCAGGTAACGCCGGGGAGCTGTTTTTT; cdr3_aa: CASSEAGNAGELFF
v_call: TRBV5-1; j_call: TRBJ2-2; clone_size: few; d_call: TRBD2; cdr3_nt: TGCGCCAGCAGCTTGGTTAGGGCTAGCGGGAGCACCGGGGAGCTGTTTTTT; cdr3_aa: CASSLVRASGSTGELFF
v_call: TRBV29-1; j_call: TRBJ2-7; clone_size: .; d_call: TRBD1; cdr3_nt: TGCAGCGTTGAAGGGGACAGGGACGAGCAGTACTTC; cdr3_aa: CSVEGDRDEQYF
v_call: TRBV10-3; j_call: TRBJ1-1; clone_size: .; d_call: TRBD1; cdr3_nt: TGTGCCATCAGCACAGGGGCCACTGAAGCTTTCTTT; cdr3_aa: CAISTGATEAFF
v_call: TRBV7-6; j_call: TRBJ2-7; clone_size: .; d_call: TRBD1; cdr3_nt: TGTGCCAGCAGCTTAGAAACAGGGGGCGAGGGGCAGTACTTC; cdr3_aa: CASSLETGGEGQYF
v_call: TRBV4-1; j_call: TRBJ2-7; clone_size: few; d_call: .; cdr3_nt: TGCGCCAGCAGCCAAGATAAAGCGGAGCCCTACGAGCAGTACTTC; cdr3_aa: CASSQDKAEPYEQYF
v_call: TRBV2; j_call: TRBJ2-1; clone_size: many; d_call: TRBD2; cdr3_nt: TGTGCCAGCTCCCGCAGGGACTACAACAATGAGCAGTTCTTC; cdr3_aa: CASSRRDYNNEQFF
v_call: TRBV11-2; j_call: TRBJ1-2; clone_size: many; d_call: .; cdr3_nt: TGTGCCAGCAGCTGGCCGGACTCCTCCTATGGCTACACCTTC; cdr3_aa: CASSWPDSSYGYTF
v_call: TRBV19; j_call: TRBJ1-5; clone_size: few; d_call: TRBD1; cdr3_nt: TGTGCCAGTAGTTCTGGACAGGGAGAAATCCGCCTTAGCAATCAGCCCCAGCATTTT; cdr3_aa: CASSSGQGEIRLSNQPQHF
v_call: TRBV28; j_call: TRBJ2-3; clone_size: many; d_call: TRBD2; cdr3_nt: TGTGCCAGCAGTTTAGGGACTAGCAACACAGATACGCAGTATTTT; cdr3_aa: CASSLGTSNTDTQYF
v_call: TRBV7-2; j_call: TRBJ2-5; clone_size: many; d_call: TRBD2; cdr3_nt: TGTGCCAGCAGCCGATTACGGGGGGGTCCGGAGACCCAGTACTTC; cdr3_aa: CASSRLRGGPETQYF
v_call: TRBV28; j_call: TRBJ2-7; clone_size: .; d_call: TRBD1; cdr3_nt: TGTGCCAGCAGTTTACCGTCTAACGGACAGGGGAACTACGAGCAGTACTTC; cdr3_aa: CASSLPSNGQGNYEQYF
v_call: TRBV6-1; j_call: TRBJ1-6; clone_size: .; d_call: .; cdr3_nt: TGTGCCAGCAGCCGCGGACAGTCTTCACCCCTCCACTTT; cdr3_aa: CASSRGQSSPLHF
v_call: TRBV27; j_call: TRBJ1-1; clone_size: many; d_call: TRBD1; cdr3_nt: TGTGCCAGCAGTTTATTACAGGGGCGATACTCTGAAGCTTTCTTT; cdr3_aa: CASSLLQGRYSEAFF
v_call: TRBV20-1; j_call: TRBJ2-2; clone_size: few; d_call: .; cdr3_nt: TGCAGTGCTAGAGAGACAGGGAGGACCGGGGAGCTGTTTTTT; cdr3_aa: CSARETGRTGELFF
v_call: TRBV29-1; j_call: TRBJ1-2; clone_size: many; d_call: .; cdr3_nt: TGCAGCGTTGGCGAAAGTGGCTACACCTTC; cdr3_aa: CSVGESGYTF
v_call: TRBV29-1; j_call: TRBJ2-5; clone_size: few; d_call: .; cdr3_nt: TGCAGCGTTGAAGATCAGGGGGGAGGTGAGACCCAGTACTTC; cdr3_aa: CSVEDQGGGETQYF
v_call: TRBV9; j_call: TRBJ2-1; clone_size: few; d_call: TRBD2; cdr3_nt: TGTGCCAGCAGCGTAGCCGAGACTAGCGGGAGGGGGTACTCCTACAATGAGCAGTTCTTC; cdr3_aa: CASSVAETSGRGYSYNEQFF
v_call: TRBV7-2; j_call: TRBJ2-3; clone_size: few; d_call: .; cdr3_nt: TGTGCCAGCAGCTTAGGGGTCGTACTCACAGATACGCAGTATTTT; cdr3_aa: CASSLGVVLTDTQYF
v_call: TRBV7-2; j_call: TRBJ2-2; clone_size: once; d_call: TRBD2; cdr3_nt: TGTGCCAGCAGCTTCACGAGCGGGACCGAGAGCACCGGGGAGCTGTTTTTT; cdr3_aa: CASSFTSGTESTGELFF
v_call: TRBV7-2; j_call: TRBJ2-1; clone_size: few; d_call: .; cdr3_nt: TGTGCCAGCAGCTCTGCCATCGGGGGCTCCTACAATGAGCAGTTCTTC; cdr3_aa: CASSSAIGGSYNEQFF
v_call: TRBV11-2; j_call: TRBJ2-4; clone_size: few; d_call: TRBD2; cdr3_nt: TGTGCCAGCAGCTTAGGCTCGGCGGGAGCGCGAGGCAAAAACATTCAGTACTTC; cdr3_aa: CASSLGSAGARGKNIQYF
v_call: TRBV6-1; j_call: TRBJ2-7; clone_size: few; d_call: .; cdr3_nt: TGTGCCAGCAGTTCAGCTACGGAACAGTACTTC; cdr3_aa: CASSSATEQYF
v_call: TRBV11-2; j_call: TRBJ2-7; clone_size: few; d_call: .; cdr3_nt: TGTGCCAGCAGCCCTGGCGGGGTAATATACGAGCAGTACTTC; cdr3_aa: CASSPGGVIYEQYF
v_call: TRBV6-6; j_call: TRBJ2-2; clone_size: .; d_call: .; cdr3_nt: TGTGCCAGCAGTTACTCGGAGGCCTCCGAGCTGTTTTTT; cdr3_aa: CASSYSEASELFF
v_call: TRBV3-1; j_call: TRBJ1-4; clone_size: .; d_call: .; cdr3_nt: TGTGCCAGCAGCCATCGGGGGCGAACTAATGAAAAACTGTTTTTT; cdr3_aa: CASSHRGRTNEKLFF
v_call: TRBV13; j_call: TRBJ2-7; clone_size: .; d_call: TRBD2; cdr3_nt: TGTGCCAGCAACAAACTAGCGGGGACCCTCCGGGGTCCCTACGAGCAGTACTTC; cdr3_aa: CASNKLAGTLRGPYEQYF
v_call: TRBV20-1; j_call: TRBJ2-5; clone_size: many; d_call: .; cdr3_nt: TGCAGTGCTAGAGATACCGACGGCAAAGAGACCCAGTACTTC; cdr3_aa: CSARDTDGKETQYF